This T cell receptor (beta chain) was identified in a study of blood T cell repertoires in COVID-19. Study-level information: Sample material is recorded as cDNA or gDNA derived from T cells, B-cell-depleted T cells, or PBMCs.

Germline values: CDR1 LNHDA, CDR2 SQIVND (reference sequence). With 5 bases removed from V and 4 bases from J, the gap between germline ends came to 14 bases. The length of the CDR3 is 15 residues. The authors' processing: Amplifying reference gene primers gave estimates of nucleated cell counts. The assay was immunoSEQ multiplex PCR, and TCRdb's table has in-frame clones only and misses some. V, J and clone size reflect that table, while D and trimming were determined from the DNA. The profile shows 200,000 to 250,000 clones, 75% to 85% of them singletons. The source is a woman in her seventies with COVID-19, enrolled during active disease. The sequencing sample was made of peripheral blood. The J gene is TRBJ1-4, the V gene TRBV19, with D perhaps matching TRBD1 (6 bases). The CDR3 spells CASSPGQYYNEKLFF. The CDR3 DNA reads as TGTGCCAGTAGTCCTGGACAGTACTATAATGAAAAACTGTTTTTT.